The present T cell receptor beta chain was sequenced within a study of blood T cell repertoires in COVID-19 (dated by TCRdb to 2019 to 2021). The study in broad terms: Samples from collaborators originated in the United States, Italy and Spain and spanned both the acute and convalescent phases of COVID-19. The prospective study material was composed of cDNA or gDNA derived from T cells, B-cell-depleted T cells, or PBMCs. Deeply sampled blood TCRbeta repertoires from subjects exposed to, actively infected with, or recovered from COVID-19 were included in the dataset. The repertoires were released in a freely available public database meant as a resource for research on the immune response to SARS-CoV-2. Samples came from the ongoing ImmuneRACE study (first 160 participants) plus 1,254 subjects from 6 global collaborators. Nearly every sample came with metadata listing a de-identified subject ID, COVID-19 status, age in years and sex. Where HLA class I and class II types were available, the types were taken from metadata supplied by the sample provider, not from assay-based typing.

On this clone: There is no known antigen for this receptor. The record has no base qualities; no much larger clone is one base away.

The immunoSEQ Assay, a bias-controlled multiplex PCR, was used to amplify TCRbeta CDR3 regions from genomic DNA. In the original analysis: Nucleated cell counts per sample were estimated from amplification of reference gene primers within the assay. To quantify the absolute abundance of each unique TCRbeta CDR3 rearrangement, sequence reads were collapsed and filtered. For each sample, productive Simpson clonality was calculated as the square root of Simpson's diversity index over productive rearrangements. This immuneACCESS table, as held by TCRdb, lists in-frame sequences with V and J called but not all clones. Of the missing ones, under half trace to an unresolved V gene in checked studies; the others have no known cause. For V, J and clone size, that table is used; D and trimming come from the DNA. The sample contains under 65,000 clones, approximately 80% of them found a single time. The ten largest clones take up 5% to 6.5% of the sample.

Beyond this particular receptor, the publication reports: How much clinical and demographic metadata was included differed by source and by participant, and the metadata was provided uncurated.

From the cysteine up to the phenylalanine, the CDR3 has a length of 13 residues. The CDR3 DNA has 39 bases and is translated from base 1. Based on the germline V gene, the CDR1 and CDR2 sequences are SQVTM and ANQGSEA. The junction shows trimming of 3 bases on V and 4 bases on J, and the gene matches do not reach 3 bases of it. Whole blood was collected in K2EDTA tubes by collaborating institutions according to the institutions' own protocols. Collaborator samples were shipped for TCRbeta analysis as frozen whole blood, isolated PBMCs, or DNA extracted from either sample type. The sequence is built from TRBV29-1 and TRBJ2-4, and 7 junction bases match TRBD1. The TCR sequence derives from a woman aged 60-70 years with acute or convalescent COVID-19. Material: peripheral blood. The bases read TGCAGCGTTGATTGGACAGGAAAAAACATTCAGTACTTC. It translates as CSVDWTGKNIQYF.